These T cell receptor beta chains were read from a single sample in a study of response to subunit inactivated influenza vaccine. TCRdb called the RT-PCR reads again in MiXCR, with one record for every CDR3 protein. This table holds approximately 480,000 distinct CDR3 sequences, roughly 11% found once. The source was PBMCs from blood, collected roughly 48 days after vaccination. The receptors were sampled from a man aged 50-59 years who received an inactivated influenza vaccine. Each CDR3 is given with its conserved first and last residue. A D gene is named only where the DNA matches it firmly. Not all rows give a size; the values are once, few, many and, for expanded clones, a class.

-,TRBJ2-3,-,TRBV7-9,CASSFPKGDDTQYF,TGTGCCAGCAGCTTCCCAAAGGGGGATGATACGCAGTATTTT
TRBD2,TRBJ2-3,-,TRBV20-1,CSARGSGRAGSTDTQYF,TGCAGTGCGAGGGGATCGGGGAGGGCTGGGAGCACAGATACGCAGTATTTT
TRBD2,TRBJ2-7,few,TRBV6-1,CASSLAGGPVEQYF,TGTGCCAGCAGTCTAGCGGGAGGGCCGGTAGAGCAGTACTTC
-,TRBJ2-2,many,TRBV5-1,CASSLEDTGELFF,TGTGCCAGCAGCCTTGAAGACACCGGGGAGCTGTTTTTT
-,TRBJ1-2,many,TRBV12-3/TRBV12-4,CASSPWQGSYGYTF,TGTGCCAGCAGCCCCTGGCAGGGAAGTTATGGCTACACCTTC
-,TRBJ2-7,few,TRBV12-3/TRBV12-4,CASSLNRNYEQYF,TGTGCCAGCAGTTTGAACAGAAACTACGAGCAGTACTTC
-,TRBJ1-5,-,TRBV27,CASSLGPSSNQPQHF,TGTGCCAGCAGTTTAGGTCCATCAAGCAATCAGCCCCAGCATTTT
TRBD2,TRBJ2-7,few,TRBV9,CASSARTSGSVDEQYF,TGTGCCAGCAGCGCCCGGACTAGCGGGAGTGTGGACGAGCAGTACTTC
-,TRBJ1-1,few,TRBV25-1,CASSESARGRAEAFF,TGTGCCAGCAGTGAATCAGCGAGGGGGAGGGCTGAAGCTTTCTTT
TRBD1,TRBJ2-1,many,TRBV20-1,CSAHYFRDRGNNEQFF,TGCAGTGCTCACTACTTCCGGGACAGGGGAAACAATGAGCAGTTCTTC
-,TRBJ2-5,-,TRBV11-2,CASATLWGETQYF,TGTGCCAGCGCTACCCTTTGGGGGGAGACCCAGTACTTC
TRBD1,TRBJ1-1,-,TRBV5-1,CASSQTGENTEAFF,TGCGCCAGCAGCCAAACAGGGGAGAACACTGAAGCTTTCTTT
TRBD1,TRBJ2-1,many,TRBV5-1,CASSYIERTGPVFF,TGCGCCAGCAGCTATATCGAACGGACAGGGCCCGTGTTCTTC
-,TRBJ2-6,few,TRBV11-2,CASSSSFGANVLTF,TGTGCCAGCAGCTCCTCTTTTGGGGCCAACGTCCTGACTTTC
TRBD1,TRBJ2-3,few,TRBV7-9,CASRDRGWLGKDTQYF,TGTGCCAGCAGAGACAGGGGGTGGCTTGGAAAAGATACGCAGTATTTT
-,TRBJ2-7,few,TRBV12-3/TRBV12-4,CASSPGQPHEQYF,TGTGCCAGCAGTCCAGGACAGCCTCACGAGCAGTACTTC
-,TRBJ2-7,-,TRBV7-2,CASSTRGSYEQYF,TGTGCCAGCAGCACACGGGGTTCCTACGAGCAGTACTTC
-,TRBJ1-1,many,TRBV27,CASSFAGGNTEAFF,TGTGCCAGCAGTTTCGCTGGGGGCAACACTGAAGCTTTCTTT
-,TRBJ2-7,-,TRBV18,CASSPPGAGSSYEQYF,TGTGCCAGCTCACCACCGGGAGCGGGTAGCTCCTACGAGCAGTACTTC
-,TRBJ2-7,-,TRBV2,CASSYRAGRTYEQYF,TGTGCCAGCAGTTATAGGGCAGGGCGAACCTACGAGCAGTACTTC
-,TRBJ1-5,-,TRBV4-3,CASSQDRGRYQPQHF,TGCGCCAGCAGCCAAGATAGGGGCAGATATCAGCCCCAGCATTTT
-,TRBJ2-2,-,TRBV5-1,CASSLSEAGELFF,TGCGCCAGCAGCTTGTCTGAAGCCGGGGAGCTGTTTTTT
-,TRBJ2-1,-,TRBV20-1,CSASEGQEYNEQFF,TGCAGTGCTAGTGAGGGACAAGAGTACAATGAGCAGTTCTTC
-,TRBJ2-5,many,TRBV12-3/TRBV12-4,CASSFAGAHQETQYF,TGTGCCAGCAGTTTCGCAGGGGCCCACCAAGAGACCCAGTACTTC
-,TRBJ1-2,many,TRBV25-1,CASSDPGNYGYTF,TGTGCCAGCAGTGACCCAGGGAACTATGGCTACACCTTC
-,TRBJ1-2,-,TRBV2,CASSEGGFGYTF,TGTGCCAGCAGTGAAGGAGGGTTCGGCTACACCTTC
-,TRBJ2-7,many,TRBV5-6,CASSSFGAYEQYF,TGTGCCAGCAGCTCCTTTGGGGCCTACGAGCAGTACTTC
-,TRBJ2-1,-,TRBV2,CASIRGSSYNEQFF,TGTGCCAGCATCCGGGGGAGCTCCTACAATGAGCAGTTCTTC
TRBD1,TRBJ2-5,many,TRBV12-3/TRBV12-4,CASRDRGEETQYF,TGTGCCAGCAGGGACAGGGGGGAAGAGACCCAGTACTTC
-,TRBJ1-5,-,TRBV20-1,CSARGPGSGSGQPQHF,TGCAGTGCTAGAGGCCCAGGTTCAGGGTCCGGTCAGCCCCAGCATTTT
-,TRBJ2-4,many,TRBV20-1,CSARDEQVFHIQYF,TGCAGTGCTAGAGATGAACAGGTTTTTCACATTCAGTACTTC
TRBD1,TRBJ2-1,-,TRBV6-1,CASSVQGGGQFF,TGTGCCAGCAGTGTACAGGGGGGTGGGCAGTTCTTC
-,TRBJ1-2,few,TRBV10-2,CASSAQRDGGYTF,TGCGCCAGCAGTGCTCAAAGGGACGGTGGCTACACCTTC
-,TRBJ2-5,-,TRBV9,CASSVDWGRETQYF,TGTGCCAGCAGCGTAGATTGGGGCCGAGAGACCCAGTACTTC
-,TRBJ2-2,-,TRBV7-8,CASSSYKGTTGELFF,TGTGCCAGCAGCTCTTATAAAGGGACCACCGGGGAGCTGTTTTTT
TRBD2,TRBJ2-3,-,TRBV4-2,CASSQDLFVASGGVTDTQYF,TGTGCCAGCAGCCAAGACTTGTTCGTGGCTAGCGGGGGTGTAACAGATACGCAGTATTTT
-,TRBJ2-3,few,TRBV12-3/TRBV12-4,CASRARGFSDTQYF,TGTGCCAGCAGAGCACGGGGGTTCTCGGATACGCAGTATTTT
TRBD1,TRBJ1-6,few,TRBV10-3,CAISLGQGNNSPLHF,TGTGCCATCAGTCTCGGACAGGGGAATAATTCACCCCTCCACTTT
-,TRBJ1-2,many,TRBV29-1,CSVEGDDYGYTF,TGCAGCGTTGAAGGCGACGACTATGGCTACACCTTC
-,TRBJ2-7,few,TRBV7-3,CASSPTGDQQLSEQYF,TGTGCCAGCAGCCCAACCGGGGACCAACAGTTGAGCGAGCAGTACTTC
-,TRBJ2-1,few,TRBV15,CATSKKQERSEQFF,TGTGCCACCAGTAAGAAACAGGAGAGAAGCGAGCAGTTCTTC
TRBD2,TRBJ2-2,-,TRBV12-3/TRBV12-4,CASRPGLAFRELFF,TGTGCCAGCAGACCGGGACTAGCGTTCCGGGAGCTGTTTTTT
-,TRBJ1-5,few,TRBV29-1,CSVVRDPGGPQHF,TGCAGCGTCGTCCGGGACCCGGGAGGGCCCCAGCATTTT
TRBD1,TRBJ1-3,few,TRBV5-5,CASSLRLGDSFSGNTIYF,TGTGCCAGCAGCTTGAGGCTGGGGGACAGCTTCTCTGGAAACACCATATATTTT
-,TRBJ2-7,-,TRBV7-2,CASSLMALSGEQYF,TGTGCCAGCAGCTTAATGGCCCTTTCGGGAGAGCAGTACTTC
-,TRBJ1-1,-,TRBV9,CASSPDRHTEAFF,TGTGCCAGCAGCCCCGACAGACACACTGAAGCTTTCTTT
-,TRBJ1-4,few,TRBV5-6,CASSLTLGGAHEKLFF,TGTGCCAGCAGCTTGACTTTGGGGGGAGCGCATGAAAAACTGTTTTTT
TRBD1,TRBJ1-5,many,TRBV20-1,CSVGQGANQPQHF,TGCAGTGTGGGACAGGGGGCGAATCAGCCCCAGCATTTT
TRBD1,TRBJ2-7,few,TRBV7-8,CASSIVPGQGTYEQYF,TGTGCCAGCAGCATAGTACCGGGACAGGGGACCTACGAGCAGTACTTC
-,TRBJ1-2,-,TRBV20-1,CSARVGQGYGYTF,TGCAGTGCTAGAGTTGGGCAGGGGTATGGCTACACCTTC
-,TRBJ2-3,-,TRBV27,CASSRYSHRDPSTDTQYF,TGTGCCAGCAGTCGATATTCTCACAGGGATCCTAGCACAGATACGCAGTATTTT
-,TRBJ2-7,-,TRBV6-2/TRBV6-3,CASSYNGGHEQYF,TGTGCCAGCAGTTACAATGGGGGCCACGAGCAGTACTTC
-,TRBJ1-2,-,TRBV12-3/TRBV12-4,CASSLDSYYGYTF,TGTGCCAGCAGTCTTGACAGTTACTATGGCTACACCTTC
-,TRBJ1-4,many,TRBV5-6,CASRGQENEKLFF,TGTGCCAGTCGCGGGCAGGAAAATGAAAAACTGTTTTTT